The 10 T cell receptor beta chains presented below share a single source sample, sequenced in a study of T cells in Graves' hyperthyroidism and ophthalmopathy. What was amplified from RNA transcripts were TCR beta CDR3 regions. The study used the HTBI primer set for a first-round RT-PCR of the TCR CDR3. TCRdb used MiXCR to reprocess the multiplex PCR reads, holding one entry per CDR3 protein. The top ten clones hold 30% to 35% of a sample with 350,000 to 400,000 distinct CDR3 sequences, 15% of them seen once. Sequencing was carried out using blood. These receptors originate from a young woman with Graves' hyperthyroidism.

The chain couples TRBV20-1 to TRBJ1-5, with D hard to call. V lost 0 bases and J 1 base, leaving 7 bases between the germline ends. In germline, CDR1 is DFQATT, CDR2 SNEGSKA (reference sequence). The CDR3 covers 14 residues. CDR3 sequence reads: CSAREGKSNQPQHF. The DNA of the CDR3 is TGCAGTGCTAGAGAGGGAAAGAGCAATCAGCCCCAGCATTTT.

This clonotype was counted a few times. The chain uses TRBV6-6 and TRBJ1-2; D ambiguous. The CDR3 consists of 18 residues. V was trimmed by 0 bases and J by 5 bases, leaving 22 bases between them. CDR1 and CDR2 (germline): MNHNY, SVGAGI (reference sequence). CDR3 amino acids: CASSYSIVLTGRSYGYTF. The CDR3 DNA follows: TGTGCCAGCAGTTACTCGATAGTTCTTACTGGCAGGTCTTATGGCTACACCTTC.

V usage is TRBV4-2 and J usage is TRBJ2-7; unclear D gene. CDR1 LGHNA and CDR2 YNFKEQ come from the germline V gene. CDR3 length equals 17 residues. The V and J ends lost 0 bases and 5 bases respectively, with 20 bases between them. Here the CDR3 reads CASSQEFLAGPQNEQYF. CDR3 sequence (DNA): TGTGCCAGCAGCCAAGAATTCCTTGCCGGGCCACAGAACGAGCAGTACTTC.

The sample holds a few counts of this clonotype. The CDR3 DNA reads TGTGCCAGCAGACAGAGGGCCTCCTACGAGCAGTACTTC. Protein sequence: CASRQRASYEQYF. This chain uses TRBV6-1 with TRBJ2-7; weak D call: TRBD2 (5 bases). CDR1 is MNHNS and CDR2 is SASEGT in the germline V gene. The CDR3 runs 13 residues. Between the trimmed V and J ends, which lost 6 bases and 0 bases, there was a span of 9 bases.

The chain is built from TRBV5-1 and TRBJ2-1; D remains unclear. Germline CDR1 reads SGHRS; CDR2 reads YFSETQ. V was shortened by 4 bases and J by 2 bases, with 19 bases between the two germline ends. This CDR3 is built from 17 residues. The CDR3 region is CASSKQSGGGTYNEQFF. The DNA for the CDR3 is TGCGCCAGCAGCAAGCAATCGGGCGGCGGAACCTACAATGAGCAGTTCTTC.

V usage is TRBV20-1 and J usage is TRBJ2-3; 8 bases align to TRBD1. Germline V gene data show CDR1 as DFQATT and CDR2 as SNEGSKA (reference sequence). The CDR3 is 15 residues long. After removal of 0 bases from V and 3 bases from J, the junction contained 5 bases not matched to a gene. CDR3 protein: CSARDTQGATDTQYF. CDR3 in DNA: TGCAGTGCTAGAGATACGCAGGGGGCTACAGATACGCAGTATTTT.

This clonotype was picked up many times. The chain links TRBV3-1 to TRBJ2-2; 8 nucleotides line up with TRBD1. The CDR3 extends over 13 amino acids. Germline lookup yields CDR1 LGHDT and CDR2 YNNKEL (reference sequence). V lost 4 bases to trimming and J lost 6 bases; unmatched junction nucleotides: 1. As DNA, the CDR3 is TGTGCCAGCAGCCGACAGGGGCCCGGGGAGCTGTTTTTT. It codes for CASSRQGPGELFF.

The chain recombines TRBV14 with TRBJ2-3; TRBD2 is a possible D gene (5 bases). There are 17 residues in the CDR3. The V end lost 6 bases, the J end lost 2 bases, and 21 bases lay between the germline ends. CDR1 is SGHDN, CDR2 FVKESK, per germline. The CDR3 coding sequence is TGTGCCAGCAGTCGATTCACTAGTTCTCAGATCACAGATACGCAGTATTTT. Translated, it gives CASSRFTSSQITDTQYF.

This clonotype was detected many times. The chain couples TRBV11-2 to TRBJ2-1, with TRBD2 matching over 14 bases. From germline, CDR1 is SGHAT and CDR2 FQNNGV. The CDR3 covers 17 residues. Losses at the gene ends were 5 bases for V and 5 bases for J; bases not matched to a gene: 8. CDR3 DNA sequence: TGTGCCAGCAGCCGAGGGACTAGCGGGGGACTAAACAATGAGCAGTTCTTC. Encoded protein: CASSRGTSGGLNNEQFF.

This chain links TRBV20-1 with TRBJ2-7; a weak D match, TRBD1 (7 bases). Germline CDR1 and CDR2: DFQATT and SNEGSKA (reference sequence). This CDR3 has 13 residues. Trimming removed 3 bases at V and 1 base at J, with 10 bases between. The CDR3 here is CSARGGQSYEQYF. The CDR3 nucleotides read TGCAGTGCTAGGGGGGGACAGTCCTACGAGCAGTACTTC.